This T cell receptor beta chain was captured by sequencing in a study of blood T cell repertoires in COVID-19. Turning to the study itself: Italy, Spain and the United States were the sources of the convalescent and acute COVID-19 samples.

Method: immunoSEQ multiplex PCR; TCRdb's copy keeps in-frame clones and lacks some. Here the sample spans 45,000 to 55,000 clones, 90% being singletons. The specimen was peripheral blood. This TCR came from a woman aged 40-49 years with active COVID-19.

CDR3 amino acids: CASTLYAGEKLFF. The CDR3 DNA follows: TGTGCCTCCACCCTGTACGCGGGAGAAAAACTGTTTTTT. V gene TRBV30 combines with J gene TRBJ1-4; D is uncertain. CDR1 is GTSNPN, CDR2 SVGIG, per germline (reference sequence). The CDR3 spans 13 residues. The V end lost 7 bases, the J end lost 8 bases, and 17 bases lay between the germline ends.